The 15 T cell receptor beta chains reported below all come from one sample, sequenced in a study of blood T cell repertoires in COVID-19. The table came from immunoSEQ multiplex PCR; TCRdb's copy has only in-frame clones and leaves some out. The sample lists 140,000 to 150,000 clones, around 89% occurring once. The sequencing sample was made of peripheral blood. The receptors were sampled from a man aged 60 to 75 with active or convalescent COVID-19.

The chain carries TRBV5-4 and TRBJ2-5; TRBD2 matches 7 bases. With V trimmed by 2 bases and J by 4 bases, 2 bases remained unmatched. CDR1 SGHNT and CDR2 YYREEE come from the germline V gene (reference sequence). This CDR3 is built from 13 residues. The CDR3, as DNA: TGTGCCAGCAGCTTTGCGGGGGTAGAGACCCAGTACTTC. This sequence encodes CASSFAGVETQYF.

This clone has just a few counts. The chain links TRBV29-1 to TRBJ1-2; TRBD1 is a possible D gene (6 bases). The CDR3 is made up of 12 amino acids. Per germline, CDR1 SQVTM and CDR2 ANQGSEA. V gave up 3 bases and J gave up 7 bases, with 12 bases separating them. The CDR3 coding sequence is TGCAGCGTTGATCCAGGGGCGAGTGGCTACACCTTC. It specifies CSVDPGASGYTF. The whole variable domain, remainder taken from reference TRBV29-1 and TRBJ1-2, is SAVISQKPSRDICQRGTSLTIQCQVDSQVTMMFWYRQQPGQSLTLIATANQGSEATYESGFVIDKFPISRPNLTFSTLTVSNMSPEDSSIYLCSVDPGASGYTFGSGTRLTVV.

This clone was counted ten times or more. This chain joins TRBV10-3 and TRBJ2-7, with a tentative D call TRBD1 (6 bases). The CDR3 loop spans 15 amino acids. V lost 6 bases, J lost 3 bases, and 18 bases lay in between. In germline, CDR1 is ENHRY, CDR2 SYGVKD. The CDR3 sequence is CAISILPGQDYEQYF. Here the CDR3 DNA reads TGTGCCATCAGCATCCTCCCGGGACAAGACTACGAGCAGTACTTC.

The chain links TRBV19 to TRBJ1-5; a weak D match, TRBD1 (5 bases). CDR1 and CDR2 from the germline V gene are LNHDA and SQIVND (reference sequence). The CDR3 has 14 amino acids. V was pared by 1 base and J by 5 bases, with 9 bases between. As DNA, the CDR3 is TGTGCCAGTAGTATAGTGGACACCGATCAGCCCCAGCATTTT. Encoded protein: CASSIVDTDQPQHF.

As DNA, the CDR3 is TGCGCCAGCAGCTTAGCTAGCGGGACCTTATACAATGAGCAGTTCTTC. It yields the protein CASSLASGTLYNEQFF. This sequence joins TRBV5-1 and TRBJ2-1; 9 bases match TRBD2. CDR3 length: 16 residues. Per germline, CDR1 SGHRS and CDR2 YFSETQ. Trimming removed 2 bases from V and 4 bases from J; junction bases left unmatched: 7.

The gene calls are TRBV5-4 and TRBJ2-3; D not certain. This CDR3 has 13 residues. The germline V and J ends were trimmed by 4 bases and 1 base, with 7 bases remaining between them. Germline loops: CDR1 SGHNT, CDR2 YYREEE (reference sequence). The CDR3 DNA is TGTGCCAGCAGCCAATCCCGCACAGATACGCAGTATTTT. Its protein product is CASSQSRTDTQYF.

The chain recombines TRBV5-1 with TRBJ2-7; a weak D match, TRBD2 (6 bases). The V end lost 6 bases, the J end lost 0 bases, and 13 bases lay between the germline ends. From germline, CDR1 is SGHRS and CDR2 YFSETQ. CDR3 length: 14 amino acids. This chain's CDR3 is CASTIGGSSYEQYF. CDR3 DNA: TGCGCCAGCACTATTGGGGGGAGCTCCTACGAGCAGTACTTC.

This clone came up once. This chain connects TRBV12-3 or TRBV12-4 to TRBJ1-2; 8 nucleotides agree with TRBD1. V was clipped by 5 bases and J by 4 bases; unmatched bases: 3. The length of the CDR3 is 13 residues. The CDR3 nucleotides read TGTGCCAGCAGTATGGACAGGGTCTATGGCTACACCTTC. Translated, it gives CASSMDRVYGYTF.

The chain links TRBV7-9 to TRBJ2-5, with D hard to call. Germline V CDR1 and CDR2: SEHNR, FQNEAQ (reference sequence). Between the trimmed V and J ends, which lost 1 base and 3 bases, there was a span of 6 bases. The CDR3 loop spans 13 amino acids. The chain's CDR3 is CASSLGAKETQYF. In DNA, the CDR3 is TGTGCCAGCAGCTTAGGGGCAAAAGAGACCCAGTACTTC.

J is TRBJ2-3 and V is TRBV7-2; tentatively, D is TRBD2 (6 bases). The V and J ends lost 4 bases and 3 bases respectively, with 11 bases between them. This CDR3 has 14 amino acids. Germline CDR1 SGHTA, CDR2 FQGNSA. The CDR3 DNA follows: TGTGCCAGCAGCTCCTTAGCGGAAACAGATACGCAGTATTTT. This translates into CASSSLAETDTQYF.

The chain uses TRBV6-5 and TRBJ2-3, with 7 bases that match TRBD1. J was trimmed by 0 bases and V by 5 bases; bases with no gene match: 2. The germline CDR1 and CDR2 sequences are MNHEY and SVGAGI. The CDR3 consists of 14 residues. The CDR3 DNA reads TGTGCCAGCAGTCCGGGACAGAGCACAGATACGCAGTATTTT. Its protein is CASSPGQSTDTQYF.

The V and J genes are TRBV28 and TRBJ1-2; D gene ambiguous. Germline assignment: CDR1 MDHEN and CDR2 SYDVKM. Trimming took off 4 bases at V and 1 base at J, with 4 bases between the two ends. The CDR3 contains 12 residues. CDR3 in DNA: TGTGCCAGCAGTTCAGATAACTATGGCTACACCTTC. It specifies CASSSDNYGYTF.

This chain joins TRBV29-1 and TRBJ2-1, with D perhaps TRBD2 (5 bases). Trimming took 7 bases from V and 3 from J, leaving 22 bases between them. Germline V lookup: CDR1 SQVTM, CDR2 ANQGSEA. CDR3 length: 16 amino acids. CDR3 protein: CSAVSRGQAFYNEQFF. The CDR3 DNA reads as TGCAGCGCCGTCAGCCGGGGTCAGGCGTTCTACAATGAGCAGTTCTTC.

The V call is TRBV28, the J call TRBJ1-1, with a tentative D call TRBD1 (5 bases). This CDR3 has 15 amino acids. V was cut by 7 bases and J by 5 bases, with 20 bases left in between. Germline CDR1 reads MDHEN; CDR2 reads SYDVKM. The CDR3: CASILRVPGGTEAFF. For the CDR3, the DNA is TGTGCCAGCATCCTACGGGTCCCGGGGGGAACTGAAGCTTTCTTT. The full variable domain, completed using reference TRBV28 and TRBJ1-1, is DVKVTQSSRYLVKRTGEKVFLECVQDMDHENMFWYRQDPGLGLRLIYFSYDVKMKEKGDIPEGYSVSREKKERFSLILESASTNQTSMYLCASILRVPGGTEAFFGQGTRLTVV.

This clone appeared a few times. The chain employs TRBV9 and TRBJ1-1; 7 bases align to TRBD1. CDR1 and CDR2 (germline): SGDLS, YYNGEE. This CDR3 has 15 amino acids. V lost 1 base, J lost 1 base, and 4 bases stayed unmatched. The CDR3 spells CASSVLGGSNTEAFF. DNA of the CDR3: TGTGCCAGCAGCGTATTAGGGGGCTCGAACACTGAAGCTTTCTTT.